This TCR beta chain was documented in a study of blood T cell repertoires in COVID-19. Study background: Both acute and convalescent COVID-19 samples were obtained from the United States, Italy and Spain.

Repertoires were generated with immunoSEQ multiplex PCR, while TCRdb's copy carries only in-frame clones and drops some. The table has approximately 360,000 clones, approximately 88% seen once; the top ten hold roughly 0.97%. Source material: PBMCs or T cells enriched from blood (not recorded which). The TCR comes from a woman between 25 and 40 years old with acute COVID-19.

DNA for the CDR3: TGCAGCGTTGAAGTGGTCCAGGGGGCTTATGGCTACACCTTC. Translated, it gives CSVEVVQGAYGYTF. This chain links TRBV29-1 with TRBJ1-2, with TRBD1 matching 8 bases. This CDR3 has 14 residues. Trimming removed 1 base from V and 5 bases from J; junction bases left unmatched: 6. Germline CDR1 is SQVTM and CDR2 is ANQGSEA.